These 11 T cell receptor beta chains came from one sample sequenced in a study of T cells in Graves' hyperthyroidism and ophthalmopathy (dated by TCRdb to about 2019). Libraries were prepared through multiplex PCR. TCRdb lists the instrument as Illumina HiSeq 2000. The TCR beta CDR3 regions were amplified from the RNA transcripts. For the first round of RT-PCR on the TCR CDR3, the HTBI primer set was used together with the Qiagen OneStep RT-PCR kit. The public sequencing data were trimmed at Q25 with fastp and processed into clonotypes with MiXCR by TCRdb, which kept only in-frame beta chains. Each entry merges the rows of one CDR3 protein and shows their most common DNA and genes. Counted in this sample were a few hundred thousand distinct CDR3 sequences; 15% to 19% of them appeared once. The leading ten clones occupy about 7% of the sample. Material for sequencing was blood. All receptors come from a woman in her 30s with Graves' hyperthyroidism.

There are a few counts of this clonotype. This rearrangement joins TRBV29-1 to TRBJ2-7, with TRBD1 matching over 10 bases. V was clipped by 1 base and J by 6 bases; unmatched bases: 12. Per germline, CDR1 SQVTM and CDR2 ANQGSEA. This CDR3 has 16 residues. Written as DNA, the CDR3 is TGCAGCGTTGAAGGAGCCGGACAGGGGGGCCGCCTCGAGCAGTACTTC. Translating it yields CSVEGAGQGGRLEQYF.

This clonotype was found a few times. This chain uses TRBV2 with TRBJ2-1; 7 bases map to TRBD2. Per the germline V gene, CDR1 is SNHLY and CDR2 is FYNNEI. This CDR3 contains 13 residues. CDR3 sequence (DNA): TGTGCTCAGCTGGCTAGCGGACCCCGGGAGCAGTTCTTC. This codes for CAQLASGPREQFF.

This clonotype was seen repeatedly, ten times or more. The rearrangement links TRBV7-2 to TRBJ1-5; D remains ambiguous. The CDR3 has 14 residues. The V gene's germline CDR1 is SGHTA and CDR2 FQGNSA. Between the trimmed V and J ends, which lost 5 bases and 0 bases, there was a span of 8 bases. The CDR3 spells CASSRTHSNQPQHF. Written as DNA, the CDR3 is TGTGCCAGCAGCCGAACACATAGCAATCAGCCCCAGCATTTT.

With respect to this clonotype: A much larger clone differs by one base, so this may be a read error. The chain employs TRBV12-3 or TRBV12-4 and TRBJ2-7; D perhaps matches TRBD2 (5 bases). The CDR3 totals 14 residues. The ends were cut back, 7 bases at V and 7 bases at J, with 20 bases in the middle. CDR3 sequence: CASTKGSIGKEQYF. The CDR3 DNA follows: TGTGCCAGCACAAAAGGGAGCATTGGAAAAGAGCAGTACTTC.

The sample holds many counts of this clonotype. V gene TRBV30 combines with J gene TRBJ2-7; possibly TRBD1 for D (5 bases). Germline V gene data show CDR1 as GTSNPN and CDR2 as SVGIG (reference sequence). The CDR3 contains 16 residues. The V and J ends lost 2 bases and 4 bases respectively, with 21 bases between them. The CDR3 protein is CAWSPRTGRGAYEQYF. In DNA form, the CDR3 reads TGTGCCTGGAGTCCAAGAACAGGAAGGGGTGCTTACGAGCAGTACTTC.

This clonotype was seen repeatedly, ten times or more. The rearrangement joins TRBV5-1 to TRBJ2-3; 15 nucleotides match TRBD2. The length of the CDR3 is 19 residues. CDR1 and CDR2 (germline): SGHRS, YFSETQ. V shed 4 bases and J 4 bases; nucleotides not matched to a gene: 13. This chain's CDR3 is CASSPGLAGGGGASDTQYF. DNA for the CDR3: TGCGCCAGCAGCCCGGGACTAGCGGGAGGAGGAGGGGCGTCAGATACGCAGTATTTT.

V gene TRBV6-2 or TRBV6-3 combines with J gene TRBJ1-2; D is possibly TRBD1 (5 bases). Between the trimmed V and J ends, which lost 5 bases and 2 bases, there was a span of 12 bases. From germline, CDR1 is MNHEY and CDR2 SVGEGT. There are 14 residues in the CDR3. The chain's CDR3 is CASSGGTENYGYTF. CDR3 DNA sequence: TGTGCCAGCAGTGGGGGGACCGAGAACTATGGCTACACCTTC.

This clonotype was counted many times. This sequence joins TRBV11-2 and TRBJ2-1, with TRBD2 matching 8 bases. Trimming cost V 1 base and J 3 bases; bases outside gene matches: 11. Germline CDR1 and CDR2: SGHAT and FQNNGV. The CDR3 is made up of 18 amino acids. This CDR3 reads CASSLGVASGSSYNEQFF. Written as DNA, the CDR3 is TGTGCCAGCAGCTTAGGGGTAGCCAGCGGGAGTAGCTACAATGAGCAGTTCTTC.

This clonotype appeared a few times. The chain carries TRBV6-5 and TRBJ1-1; 7 bases match TRBD1. CDR3 length: 17 residues. Germline CDR1 MNHEY, CDR2 SVGAGI. The junction had 9 bases not matched to a gene; V was cut back by 2 bases and J by 0 bases. The CDR3 sequence: CASSYGRGRSVNTEAFF. The CDR3 nucleotides read TGTGCCAGCAGTTACGGAAGGGGGCGATCCGTGAACACTGAAGCTTTCTTT.

The CDR3 bases are TGTGCCACCAGTGACACTAGCGGGAGTGATTACAATGAGCAGTTCTTC. Its protein product is CATSDTSGSDYNEQFF. The chain couples TRBV24-1 to TRBJ2-1; TRBD2 matches at 11 bases. The V segment lost 4 bases and the J segment 4 bases; nucleotides outside the gene matches: 5. From germline, CDR1 is KGHDR and CDR2 SFDVKD. The CDR3 is 16 residues long.

This clonotype was observed many times. The rearrangement joins TRBV28 to TRBJ2-2; 10 nucleotides align to TRBD2. Germline CDR1 and CDR2: MDHEN and SYDVKM. The CDR3 loop spans 16 amino acids. V shed 5 bases and J 1 base; nucleotides not matched to a gene: 4. CDR3 sequence reads: CASSRRTSGNTGELFF. The CDR3 bases are TGTGCCAGCAGTAGGAGGACTAGCGGGAACACCGGGGAGCTGTTTTTT. Variable domain in full (rest from reference TRBV28 and TRBJ2-2): DVKVTQSSRYLVKRTGEKVFLECVQDMDHENMFWYRQDPGLGLRLIYFSYDVKMKEKGDIPEGYSVSREKKERFSLILESASTNQTSMYLCASSRRTSGNTGELFFGEGSRLTVL.